One and the same sample provided the 23 T cell receptor beta chains below, sequenced in a study of patients and donors after allogeneic stem cell transplantation. Each CDR3 protein is one row after TCRdb ran MiXCR on the RT-PCR reads. The sample yields fewer than 75,000 distinct CDR3 sequences, about 25% seen once. Sequencing used blood, either unsorted or a sorted T cell fraction (not recorded which). The receptors shown here come from a human donor who was either an allogeneic HSCT recipient or a stem cell or donor lymphocyte infusion donor (not recorded which). It is not recorded whose cells these are; they may come from a transplant donor.

This rearrangement joins TRBV7-3 to TRBJ2-3; D is possibly TRBD2 (5 bases). From germline, CDR1 is SGHTA and CDR2 FQGTGA. The CDR3 runs to 13 residues. V lost 7 bases and J lost 4, with 12 bases in between. This CDR3 is CASTKDGADTQYF. In DNA, the CDR3 is TGTGCCAGCACCAAGGACGGGGCAGATACGCAGTATTTT.

This clonotype was detected only a few times. The rearrangement uses TRBV5-1 and TRBJ1-1, with TRBD1 as a possible D gene (5 bases). V lost 4 bases to trimming and J lost 3 bases, with 19 bases between them. Germline V CDR1 and CDR2: SGHRS, YFSETQ. The CDR3 has 16 amino acids. CDR3 region: CASSPRDLNLDTEAFF. DNA for the CDR3: TGCGCCAGCAGCCCGAGGGACCTTAACCTGGACACTGAAGCTTTCTTT.

This clonotype was recorded a few times. The chain employs TRBV12-3 or TRBV12-4 and TRBJ2-1; tentatively, D is TRBD2 (6 bases). CDR3 size: 15 residues. Trimming removed 3 bases at V and 6 bases at J, with 15 bases between. The CDR3 nucleotides read TGTGCCAGCAGTTTCGGGACTCTGGTAGGCAATGAGCAGTTCTTC. Translation gives CASSFGTLVGNEQFF.

Within the sample, this clonotype is medium-sized. The chain links TRBV20-1 to TRBJ1-2, with D perhaps TRBD1 (6 bases). V lost 4 bases, J lost 5 bases, and 14 bases lay in between. The CDR3 is made up of 13 amino acids. Looked up from germline, CDR1 is DFQATT and CDR2 is SNEGSKA (reference sequence). The CDR3 reads CSAKPRDTYGYTF. The DNA for the CDR3 is TGCAGTGCTAAACCCCGGGACACTTATGGCTACACCTTC.

The table lists this clonotype with a few counts. This chain's CDR3 is CASSVHRGQSRNQPQHF. CDR3 nucleotides: TGTGCCAGCAGTGTACATAGAGGACAGAGCAGAAATCAGCCCCAGCATTTT. The chain joins TRBV2 to TRBJ1-5, with D possibly being TRBD1 (6 bases). The CDR3 is 17 residues long. Between the trimmed V and J ends, which lost 4 bases and 4 bases, there was a span of 20 bases. Germline V lookup: CDR1 SNHLY, CDR2 FYNNEI. Drawing the rest from reference TRBV2 and TRBJ1-5, the complete variable domain is EPEVTQTPSHQVTQMGQEVILRCVPISNHLYFYWYRQILGQKVEFLVSFYNNEISEKSEIFDDQFSVERPDGSNFTLKIRSTKLEDSAMYFCASSVHRGQSRNQPQHFGDGTRLSIL.

V and J are TRBV6-6 and TRBJ2-7; the D is unclear. The V gene's germline CDR1 is MNHNY and CDR2 SVGAGI (reference sequence). The CDR3 is 13 residues long. The germline V and J ends were trimmed by 5 bases and 7 bases, with 15 bases remaining between them. The CDR3 sequence is CASSTTRAHEQYF. CDR3 nucleotides: TGTGCCAGCAGTACGACAAGGGCCCATGAGCAGTACTTC.

The V and J genes are TRBV7-9 and TRBJ1-3; maybe TRBD1 (5 bases). Germline values: CDR1 SEHNR, CDR2 FQNEAQ (reference sequence). This CDR3 has 15 amino acids. The germline V and J ends were trimmed by 5 bases and 3 bases, with 14 bases remaining between them. CDR3 protein: CASSPGSPFGNTIYF. The CDR3 DNA follows: TGTGCCAGCAGCCCAGGGTCACCCTTTGGAAACACCATATATTTT.

The chain recombines TRBV5-5 with TRBJ2-7, with D maybe TRBD2 (6 bases). This CDR3 spans 16 amino acids. The germline V and J ends were trimmed by 4 bases and 0 bases, with 17 bases remaining between them. From germline, CDR1 is SGHKS and CDR2 YYEKEE (reference sequence). CDR3 residues: CASSPFAGFASYEQYF. The DNA for the CDR3 is TGTGCCAGCAGCCCCTTTGCGGGATTTGCCTCCTACGAGCAGTACTTC.

The CDR3 coding sequence is TGTGCCAGCAGCTTACAGTCAGGGAACCTCTATGGCTACACCTTC. Its translation is CASSLQSGNLYGYTF. The J gene is TRBJ1-2, the V gene TRBV7-9; D perhaps matches TRBD1 (5 bases). This CDR3 region has 15 residues. V dropped 2 bases and J dropped 4 bases, with 14 bases sitting between them. Germline V gene sequence: CDR1 SEHNR, CDR2 FQNEAQ (reference sequence).

V usage is TRBV5-1 and J usage is TRBJ1-4; the D is unclear. V lost 0 bases and J lost 6, with 12 bases in between. The CDR3 has 15 amino acids. Germline values: CDR1 SGHRS, CDR2 YFSETQ. The CDR3 sequence: CASSLGPLLDEKLFF. The CDR3 DNA sequence: TGCGCCAGCAGCTTGGGGCCTCTTCTGGATGAAAAACTGTTTTTT.

The chain recombines TRBV30 with TRBJ1-3, with D unclear. Germline V gene data show CDR1 as GTSNPN and CDR2 as SVGIG (reference sequence). Trimming left V 4 bases short and J 0 bases short, with 4 bases between. The CDR3 loop spans 12 amino acids. The CDR3 DNA reads TGTGCCTGGACTGTCTCTGGAAACACCATATATTTT. This gives the protein CAWTVSGNTIYF.

Only a few counts were recorded for this clonotype. This rearrangement joins TRBV29-1 to TRBJ2-7; 9 bases align to TRBD1. CDR3 length equals 15 residues. V lost 4 bases to trimming and J lost 0 bases; unmatched junction nucleotides: 7. CDR1 and CDR2 from the germline V gene are SQVTM and ANQGSEA. CDR3 residues: CSVAGQGKSSYEQYF. The CDR3 DNA sequence: TGCAGCGTTGCGGGACAGGGAAAAAGCTCCTACGAGCAGTACTTC.

The chain joins TRBV20-1 to TRBJ2-1, with 7 bases matching TRBD1. V lost 6 bases to trimming and J lost 8 bases; unmatched junction nucleotides: 10. The CDR3 runs 13 residues. The germline V gene encodes CDR1 DFQATT and CDR2 SNEGSKA (reference sequence). Here the CDR3 reads CSARDSFGDEQFF. CDR3 DNA sequence: TGCAGTGCCCGGGACAGTTTCGGGGATGAGCAGTTCTTC.

The CDR3 here is CASSQHGQGWGNEQFF. As DNA, the CDR3 is TGTGCCAGCAGCCAACACGGACAGGGATGGGGCAATGAGCAGTTCTTC. The chain uses TRBV4-2 and TRBJ2-1, with 8 bases lining up with TRBD1. The V gene end was trimmed by 2 bases and the J gene end by 6 bases; junction bases not matched to a gene: 9. There are 16 residues in the CDR3. Germline V gene sequence: CDR1 LGHNA, CDR2 YNFKEQ.

This clonotype occurred a few times. The V and J genes are TRBV12-3 or TRBV12-4 and TRBJ2-2; 8 nucleotides line up with TRBD1. This CDR3 has 13 residues. J gave up 1 base and V 11 bases, and 3 bases lay outside the gene matches. CDR3 protein: CAWTGLNTGELFF. CDR3 bases: TGTGCCTGGACAGGGTTGAACACCGGGGAGCTGTTTTTT.

This clonotype was observed a few times. The rearrangement links TRBV2 to TRBJ2-7, with D maybe TRBD1 (6 bases). The CDR3 runs 12 residues. The germline V gene encodes CDR1 SNHLY and CDR2 FYNNEI. The V gene lost 10 bases and the J gene lost 2 bases, with 12 bases spanning the gap. In DNA form, the CDR3 reads TGTGCCACCGGCCGGGACACCTACGAGCAGTACTTC. This encodes CATGRDTYEQYF.

The chain carries TRBV7-6 and TRBJ1-1; D gene ambiguous. Germline V gene data show CDR1 as SGHVS and CDR2 as FNYEAQ. CDR3 length: 15 residues. The germline V and J ends were trimmed by 6 bases and 3 bases, with 17 bases remaining between them. Written as DNA, the CDR3 is TGTGCCAGCAGTCGTCTCGGAGGGAGGGACACTGAAGCTTTCTTT. Its translation is CASSRLGGRDTEAFF.

V gene TRBV6-5 combines with J gene TRBJ2-2; D gene uncertain. Trimming pared 0 bases from V and 7 bases from J, leaving 9 bases between. This CDR3 spans 14 amino acids. Germline values: CDR1 MNHEY, CDR2 SVGAGI. CDR3 residues: CASSYSLAYGELFF. The CDR3 region has the DNA TGTGCCAGCAGTTACTCGCTCGCTTACGGGGAGCTGTTTTTT.

This clonotype showed up just a few times. V usage is TRBV3-1 and J usage is TRBJ1-4; D remains unclear. CDR1 and CDR2 (germline): LGHDT, YNNKEL (reference sequence). Trimming removed 6 bases at V and 8 bases at J, with 16 bases between. The CDR3 totals 14 residues. CDR3: CASSLTLAKEKLFF. CDR3 nucleotide sequence: TGTGCCAGCAGTCTGACATTGGCGAAAGAAAAACTGTTTTTT. The whole variable domain, remainder taken from reference TRBV3-1 and TRBJ1-4, is DTAVSQTPKYLVTQMGNDKSIKCEQNLGHDTMYWYKQDSKKFLKIMFSYNNKELIINETVPNRFSPKSPDKAHLNLHINSLELGDSAVYFCASSLTLAKEKLFFGSGTQLSVL.

The chain recombines TRBV27 with TRBJ1-2, with TRBD1 as a possible D gene (6 bases). Trimming pared 5 bases from V and 4 bases from J, leaving 20 bases between. Germline CDR1 is MNHEY and CDR2 is SMNVEV (reference sequence). CDR3 length: 16 residues. In DNA form, the CDR3 reads TGTGCCAGCAGTCTATTAGGGGGGGATTTACTCTATGGCTACACCTTC. Amino acids: CASSLLGGDLLYGYTF.

The CDR3 loop is CASSFQRGRGEQFF. The CDR3 DNA reads TGTGCCAGCAGCTTTCAGAGGGGGCGAGGTGAGCAGTTCTTC. V and J are TRBV7-9 and TRBJ2-1; 7 bases fit TRBD1. This CDR3 region has 14 residues. Trimming at V came to 3 bases and at J to 9 bases, leaving 8 bases not matched to a gene. Germline CDR1 is SEHNR and CDR2 is FQNEAQ (reference sequence).

The chain couples TRBV6-5 to TRBJ1-2, with D maybe TRBD1 (6 bases). The V gene lost 3 bases and the J gene lost 7 bases, with 21 bases spanning the gap. The CDR3 is 16 amino acids. CDR1 and CDR2 from the germline V gene are MNHEY and SVGAGI. The CDR3 is CASSYRLRQALFGYTF. The CDR3 nucleotides read TGTGCCAGCAGTTATCGTTTGAGACAGGCCCTCTTTGGCTACACCTTC.

The V call is TRBV7-2, the J call TRBJ2-1, with 7 bases fitting TRBD2. From germline, CDR1 is SGHTA and CDR2 FQGNSA. The V segment lost 3 bases and the J segment 4 bases; nucleotides outside the gene matches: 3. The CDR3 spans 14 residues. The CDR3 DNA sequence: TGTGCCAGCAGCTTGCGGGACTATTACAATGAGCAGTTCTTC. Protein: CASSLRDYYNEQFF.